These 28 T cell receptor beta chains were all obtained from the same sample, sequenced in a study of identical twins. Using its own MiXCR run on the 5' RACE reads, TCRdb lists one record per CDR3 protein. The table has just under 650,000 distinct CDR3 sequences, 7.1% seen once; the top ten hold 1.6%. This sample also appeared in a second study, on yellow fever vaccine responses in identical twins.

Sequenced input: PBMCs. All receptors come from a woman under 30 in good health.

CDR3 DNA sequence: TGCAGTGCTAGGAAGGGGGACTATGGCTACACCTTC. It codes for CSARKGDYGYTF. V gene TRBV20-1 combines with J gene TRBJ1-2; a possible D gene is TRBD1 (6 bases). V lost 3 bases and J 3 bases, leaving 8 bases between the germline ends. Germline lookup yields CDR1 DFQATT and CDR2 SNEGSKA (reference sequence). This CDR3 has 12 amino acids.

This sequence joins TRBV5-1 and TRBJ2-3, with 8 positions matching TRBD2. Germline V gene data show CDR1 as SGHRS and CDR2 as YFSETQ. V lost 6 bases and J lost 3; bases outside the gene matches: 6. CDR3 size: 14 residues. The CDR3 DNA reads TGCGCCAGCAAGCGGGGGCTGGATACAGATACGCAGTATTTT. This gives the protein CASKRGLDTDTQYF.

This clonotype was counted only a few times. The chain joins TRBV4-1 to TRBJ2-3; D call uncertain. V shed 0 bases and J shed 2 bases, with 12 bases lying between them. The CDR3 is 16 amino acids. Germline CDR1 is MGHRA and CDR2 is YSYEKL. Here the CDR3 DNA reads TGCGCCAGCAGCCAAGATCGAGGCTCGTACACAGATACGCAGTATTTT. This sequence encodes CASSQDRGSYTDTQYF.

This clonotype appeared many times. DNA of the CDR3: TGCGCCAGCAGCCAAGGAGCGGTAAGGGGACAGAACCACACTGAAGCTTTCTTT. This codes for CASSQGAVRGQNHTEAFF. This chain links TRBV4-1 with TRBJ1-1, with TRBD1 matching 7 bases. The CDR3 is 18 amino acids. V shed 1 base and J 3 bases; nucleotides not matched to a gene: 14. Germline V gene data show CDR1 as MGHRA and CDR2 as YSYEKL.

This CDR3 is CASSMTVYEQFF. As DNA, the CDR3 is TGCGCCAGCAGCATGACAGTCTATGAGCAGTTCTTC. V usage is TRBV5-1 and J usage is TRBJ2-1, with TRBD1 as a possible D gene (5 bases). The CDR3 is 12 residues long. Germline V gives CDR1 SGHRS, CDR2 YFSETQ. V lost 4 bases to trimming and J lost 8 bases, with 10 bases between them.

This clonotype was counted many times. This rearrangement joins TRBV12-3 or TRBV12-4 to TRBJ1-6, with a weak D call TRBD1 (6 bases). V was clipped by 6 bases and J by 9 bases, with 18 bases between them. This CDR3 has 15 residues. CDR3 loop: CASSLRGLGISPLHF. CDR3 DNA sequence: TGTGCCAGCAGCCTCAGGGGTCTGGGAATTTCACCCCTCCACTTT.

The chain recombines TRBV11-1 with TRBJ2-3; 13 bases line up with TRBD2. After removal of 7 bases from V and 0 bases from J, the junction contained 13 bases not matched to a gene. Germline CDR1 is SGHAT and CDR2 is FQDESV (reference sequence). The CDR3 totals 19 residues. CDR3 loop: CASNKGTSGEYISTDTQYF. CDR3 nucleotides: TGTGCCAGCAACAAAGGGACTAGCGGGGAGTATATTAGCACAGATACGCAGTATTTT.

This clonotype was seen repeatedly, ten times or more. The chain uses TRBV5-1 and TRBJ2-5; D remains unclear. The CDR3 contains 16 residues. From germline, CDR1 is SGHRS and CDR2 YFSETQ. The V end lost 4 bases, the J end lost 4 bases, and 20 bases lay between the germline ends. The CDR3 here is CASSPHGRLEAETQYF. CDR3 sequence (DNA): TGCGCCAGCAGCCCCCATGGGCGTTTAGAGGCAGAGACCCAGTACTTC.

The CDR3 reads CASAGGRVGTQYF. CDR3 bases: TGTGCCAGCGCCGGGGGAAGAGTTGGGACCCAGTACTTC. V usage is TRBV9 and J usage is TRBJ2-5, with D possibly matching TRBD2 (6 bases). The V gene's germline CDR1 is SGDLS and CDR2 YYNGEE. The CDR3 contains 13 residues. Trimming removed 7 bases at V and 7 bases at J, with 17 bases between. The full variable domain, in which reference TRBV9 and TRBJ2-5 provide the parts outside the CDR3, is DSGVTQTPKHLITATGQRVTLRCSPRSGDLSVYWYQQSLDQGLQFLIQYYNGEERAKGNILERFSAQQFPDLHSELNLSSLELGDSALYFCASAGGRVGTQYFGPGTRLLVL.

CDR3 in amino acids: CASSGWALDTQYF. CDR3 DNA sequence: TGCGCCAGCAGTGGGTGGGCTTTGGATACGCAGTATTTT. The V and J genes are TRBV10-2 and TRBJ2-3; D not certain. Trimming took off 4 bases at V and 6 bases at J, with 11 bases between the two ends. The CDR3 consists of 13 residues. Germline lookup yields CDR1 WSHSY and CDR2 SAAADI.

In this sample, this clonotype turned up a few times. The chain combines TRBV11-1 with TRBJ2-3; D is perhaps TRBD2 (6 bases). Germline loops: CDR1 SGHAT, CDR2 FQDESV (reference sequence). This CDR3 comprises 18 residues. Between the trimmed V and J ends, which lost 1 base and 3 bases, there was a span of 20 bases. CDR3: CASSLEAGRTWGTDTQYF. The DNA for the CDR3 is TGTGCCAGCAGCTTAGAGGCGGGACGAACTTGGGGTACAGATACGCAGTATTTT.

This clonotype has ten or more counts. The rearrangement uses TRBV5-1 and TRBJ2-1; D ambiguous. Germline V gives CDR1 SGHRS, CDR2 YFSETQ. The germline V and J ends were trimmed by 3 bases and 5 bases, with 3 bases remaining between them. This CDR3 region has 11 residues. The CDR3 spells CASSYNNEQFF. CDR3 sequence (DNA): TGCGCCAGCAGCTACAACAATGAGCAGTTCTTC.

This clonotype occurred a few times. The genes are TRBV10-3 and TRBJ1-1; TRBD1 might be the D (6 bases). CDR1 and CDR2 (germline): ENHRY, SYGVKD. The CDR3 loop spans 16 amino acids. The V and J ends lost 3 bases and 3 bases respectively, with 17 bases between them. Here the CDR3 DNA reads TGTGCCATCAGTGATGGGGGGCGGGGTTTGGACACTGAAGCTTTCTTT. Its translation: CAISDGGRGLDTEAFF.

In this sample, this clonotype turned up a few times. The gene calls are TRBV7-9 and TRBJ2-1, with TRBD1 matching over 10 bases. The germline V gene has CDR1 SEHNR and CDR2 FQNEAQ (reference sequence). J lost 5 bases, V lost 5 bases, and 12 bases had no gene match. This CDR3 is built from 17 residues. As DNA, the CDR3 is TGTGCCAGCAGCCCTCCGGGACAGGGGTTTAGCAACAATGAGCAGTTCTTC. Translated, it gives CASSPPGQGFSNNEQFF.

The chain couples TRBV7-9 to TRBJ2-6; TRBD1 matches 9 bases. CDR1 and CDR2 from the germline V gene are SEHNR and FQNEAQ (reference sequence). This CDR3 contains 16 residues. V lost 4 bases, J lost 4 bases, and 5 bases stayed unmatched. CDR3 amino acids: CASSSQGAGGANVLTF. CDR3 bases: TGTGCCAGCAGCTCACAGGGGGCTGGCGGGGCCAACGTCCTGACTTTC.

This clonotype was counted once. This rearrangement joins TRBV29-1 to TRBJ2-1, with 7 bases that match TRBD1. The CDR3 runs 13 residues. Germline V CDR1 and CDR2: SQVTM, ANQGSEA. V lost 6 bases and J lost 6; bases outside the gene matches: 8. The CDR3 protein is CSVIRTGSNEQFF. CDR3 coding DNA: TGCAGCGTGATCAGGACAGGCAGCAATGAGCAGTTCTTC.

J is TRBJ1-1 and V is TRBV6-5; D call uncertain. The germline CDR1 and CDR2 sequences are MNHEY and SVGAGI. With 4 bases removed from V and 6 bases from J, the gap between germline ends came to 12 bases. The CDR3 totals 13 residues. The CDR3, as DNA: TGTGCCAGCAGTTCCCGGGCGGGCGCTGAAGCTTTCTTT. Protein sequence: CASSSRAGAEAFF.

The sample holds many counts of this clonotype. V usage is TRBV4-1 and J usage is TRBJ2-7, with D uncertain. The V end was cut by 0 bases, the J end by 3 bases, with 12 bases between. CDR1 is MGHRA and CDR2 is YSYEKL in the germline V gene. CDR3 length equals 15 residues. The CDR3: CASSQDPTTNYEQYF. CDR3 DNA sequence: TGCGCCAGCAGCCAAGATCCAACTACCAACTACGAGCAGTACTTC.

There are many counts of this clonotype. The J gene is TRBJ2-1, the V gene TRBV5-6, with D possibly TRBD2 on 5 matching bases. The CDR3 sequence is 14 residues long. V lost 0 bases to trimming and J lost 6 bases, with 10 bases between them. Germline V gene data show CDR1 as SGHDT and CDR2 as YYEEEE. CDR3 nucleotide sequence: TGTGCCAGCAGCTTGGCCGGGGTGATCAATGAGCAGTTCTTC. It translates to CASSLAGVINEQFF.

This clonotype was seen many times. The CDR3 DNA reads as TGTGCCAGCCATCCCGGGACTTCCTTAGATACGCAGTATTTT. Translated, it gives CASHPGTSLDTQYF. The V call is TRBV3-1, the J call TRBJ2-3; D possibly corresponds to TRBD2 (6 bases). V was cut by 8 bases and J by 5 bases, with 17 bases left in between. The CDR3 contains 14 residues. Germline loops: CDR1 LGHDT, CDR2 YNNKEL (reference sequence).

This clonotype was seen repeatedly, ten times or more. The rearrangement joins TRBV10-3 to TRBJ2-3; D is ambiguous. V was cut by 8 bases and J by 0 bases, with 9 bases left in between. Germline values: CDR1 ENHRY, CDR2 SYGVKD. The CDR3 runs 13 residues. Written as DNA, the CDR3 is TGTGCCATCTCCCAGGATAGCACAGATACGCAGTATTTT. Amino acids: CAISQDSTDTQYF.

This clonotype was recorded at least ten times. The chain is built from TRBV12-3 or TRBV12-4 and TRBJ1-4; TRBD1 is a possible D gene (6 bases). Trimming took 6 bases from V and 0 from J, leaving 14 bases between them. This CDR3 is built from 16 residues. The chain's CDR3 is CASRPTGKATNEKLFF. The CDR3 DNA sequence: TGTGCCAGCAGGCCAACAGGGAAGGCAACTAATGAAAAACTGTTTTTT.

This clonotype was recorded a few times. The chain joins TRBV2 to TRBJ2-3; D is perhaps TRBD2 (5 bases). Germline loops: CDR1 SNHLY, CDR2 FYNNEI. Trimming shortened V by 7 bases and J by 3 bases, and 11 bases separated the two germline ends. This CDR3 has 13 residues. CDR3 DNA: TGTGCCAGCATGGCGGGTTTAACAGATACGCAGTATTTT. It yields the protein CASMAGLTDTQYF.

The table lists this clonotype with a few counts. This chain links TRBV5-5 with TRBJ2-3; D perhaps matches TRBD2 (7 bases). Trimming pared 4 bases from V and 4 bases from J, leaving 16 bases between. Germline CDR1 SGHKS, CDR2 YYEKEE (reference sequence). The CDR3 runs 15 residues. For the CDR3, the DNA is TGTGCCAGCAGCCGTGGGGGGGGCGGGGCAGATACGCAGTATTTT. It codes for CASSRGGGGADTQYF.

For this clonotype: An end of the junction differs from the germline gene, which may be a read error. This sequence joins TRBV27 and TRBJ2-1, with TRBD2 matching 9 bases. Looked up from germline, CDR1 is MNHEY and CDR2 is SMNVEV (reference sequence). This CDR3 region has 15 residues. The CDR3 reads CASRHERGDLRELFF. In nucleotides, the CDR3 is TGTGCCAGCAGGCACGAGCGGGGGGACCTCCGTGAGCTGTTCTTC.

This rearrangement joins TRBV6-1 to TRBJ2-2, with a possible D match to TRBD1 (5 bases). The CDR3 length is 14 residues. V lost 2 bases and J 6 bases, leaving 10 bases between the germline ends. CDR1 is MNHNS, CDR2 SASEGT, per germline. This CDR3 reads CASSETTVSGELFF. CDR3 sequence (DNA): TGTGCCAGCAGTGAAACGACAGTATCCGGGGAGCTGTTTTTT.

This clonotype occurred many times. This chain uses TRBV7-2 with TRBJ2-2; D unclear. This CDR3 spans 13 amino acids. Trimming removed 0 bases at V and 10 bases at J, with 9 bases between. Looked up from germline, CDR1 is SGHTA and CDR2 is FQGNSA. CDR3 DNA: TGTGCCAGCAGCTTAGCCCTAGGAGCGGAGCTGTTTTTT. Translated, it gives CASSLALGAELFF.

Only a few counts were recorded for this clonotype. The CDR3 bases are TGCAGTGCCCACAGTTCTCAGGGCGGGGAGACCCAGTACTTC. It specifies CSAHSSQGGETQYF. The chain employs TRBV20-1 and TRBJ2-5; D tentatively reads TRBD1 or TRBD2 (5 bases each). V lost 6 bases and J 5 bases, leaving 19 bases between the germline ends. Germline V gene data show CDR1 as DFQATT and CDR2 as SNEGSKA (reference sequence). The CDR3 has 14 amino acids.